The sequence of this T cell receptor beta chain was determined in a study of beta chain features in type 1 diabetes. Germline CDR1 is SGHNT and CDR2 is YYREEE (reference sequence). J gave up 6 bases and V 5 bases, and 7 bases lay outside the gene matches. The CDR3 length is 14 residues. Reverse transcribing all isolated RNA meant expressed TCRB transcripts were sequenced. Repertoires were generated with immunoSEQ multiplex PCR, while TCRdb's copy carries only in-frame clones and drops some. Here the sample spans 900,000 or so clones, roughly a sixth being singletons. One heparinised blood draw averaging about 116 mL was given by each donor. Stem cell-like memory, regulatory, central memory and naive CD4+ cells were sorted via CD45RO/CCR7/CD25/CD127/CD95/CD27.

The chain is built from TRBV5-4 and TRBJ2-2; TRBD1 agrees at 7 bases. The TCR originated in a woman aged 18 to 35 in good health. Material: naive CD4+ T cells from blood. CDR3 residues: CASSMTGRAGELFF. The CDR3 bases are TGTGCCAGCAGTATGACAGGGCGCGCCGGGGAGCTGTTTTTT.